A selection of T cell receptor beta chains follows, all from one sample in a study of T cells in Graves' hyperthyroidism and ophthalmopathy. MiXCR, applied by TCRdb to the multiplex PCR reads, yields one record per CDR3 protein. Of 390,000 or so distinct CDR3 sequences in the sample, about 14% were seen once. Material: blood. The receptors stem from a young man with Graves' ophthalmopathy. Both conserved end residues are part of each CDR3. The order of the fields is CDR3 length, J gene, V gene, D gene, clone size, CDR3 protein, CDR3 DNA. A D gene is named only where the DNA matches it firmly. Where a row states a size, it is once, few, many or the class of an expanded clone; other rows omit it.

>16|TRBJ1-5|TRBV11-2|-|many
CASSLDVGNGNQPQHF
TGTGCCAGCAGCTTAGATGTGGGGAATGGCAATCAGCCCCAGCATTTT
>14|TRBJ2-3|TRBV7-6|-|-
CASSLKGEEDTQYF
TGTGCCAGCAGCTTGAAGGGGGAGGAAGATACGCAGTATTTT
>14|TRBJ2-3|TRBV29-1|TRBD2|few
CSAGLTSGRDTQYF
TGCAGCGCCGGACTGACTAGCGGGAGGGATACGCAGTATTTT
>15|TRBJ1-3|TRBV11-3|-|many
CASSQQGLPGNTIYF
TGTGCCAGCAGCCAACAGGGTTTACCTGGAAACACCATATATTTT
>16|TRBJ1-6|TRBV4-1|-|-
CASSQEGELINSPLHF
TGCGCCAGCAGCCAAGAAGGGGAGCTGATTAATTCACCCCTCCACTTT
>13|TRBJ2-1|TRBV6-1|TRBD1|-
CAGGQRCRNEQFF
TGTGCCGGGGGACAGAGGTGTAGGAATGAGCAGTTCTTC
>16|TRBJ1-2|TRBV5-1|-|many
CASSLAAGGANGGYTF
TGCGCCAGCAGCTTGGCCGCGGGAGGGGCCAATGGGGGCTACACCTTC
>18|TRBJ1-3|TRBV10-3|TRBD1|many
CAISVNLGQGGSGNTIYF
TGTGCCATCAGTGTTAATCTCGGACAGGGCGGGTCTGGAAACACCATATATTTT
>14|TRBJ2-1|TRBV10-3|TRBD1|many
CAISESGTGNEQFF
TGTGCCATCAGTGAGTCTGGGACAGGTAATGAGCAGTTCTTC
>14|TRBJ2-7|TRBV27|-|few
CASSLQGPSYEQYF
TGTGCCAGCAGTCTCCAGGGGCCATCCTACGAGCAGTACTTC
>16|TRBJ2-2|TRBV11-3|-|many
CASTWGALYGTGELFF
TGTGCCAGCACCTGGGGGGCCCTTTATGGCACCGGGGAGCTGTTTTTT